Listed below are T cell receptor beta chains from one sample, sequenced in a study of T cells in Graves' hyperthyroidism and ophthalmopathy. Via MiXCR, TCRdb re-called the multiplex PCR reads, giving one row per CDR3 protein. The repertoire includes some 570,000 distinct CDR3 sequences, under 20% of them detected once, and 17% sits in the top ten. The specimen was blood. These receptors were collected from a woman aged 18 to 35 with Graves' ophthalmopathy. CDR3s include the opening cysteine and the closing phenylalanine or tryptophan. A D gene is named only where the DNA matches it firmly. Only some rows state a clone size, as once, few, many or a class for expanded clones.

>-|TRBJ2-3|TRBV14|13|few
CASSFLYTDTQYF
TGTGCCAGCAGCTTTCTTTACACAGATACGCAGTATTTT
>-|TRBJ2-3|TRBV15|15|few
CATSRGGASTDTQYF
TGTGCCACCAGCAGAGGTGGGGCTAGCACAGATACGCAGTATTTT
>-|TRBJ2-7|TRBV6-2/TRBV6-3|15|many
CASSLDPRSSYEQYF
TGTGCCAGCAGTCTCGACCCCCGGAGCTCCTACGAGCAGTACTTC
>TRBD2|TRBJ2-3|TRBV28|16|-
CASSEGLAGFSDTQYF
TGTGCCAGCAGTGAGGGACTAGCGGGTTTCTCAGATACGCAGTATTTT
>-|TRBJ2-1|TRBV29-1|14|few
CSVEVSLPYNEQFF
TGCAGCGTTGAAGTCAGCCTTCCCTACAATGAGCAGTTCTTC
>TRBD1|TRBJ2-2|TRBV24-1|18|-
CATRYRDRETSWIGELFF
TGTGCCACCAGGTATCGGGACAGGGAGACCTCGTGGATCGGGGAGCTGTTTTTT
>TRBD1|TRBJ1-1|TRBV19|16|few
CATDSRQGALNTEAFF
TGTGCCACCGATTCGAGACAGGGGGCCTTGAACACTGAAGCTTTCTTT
>-|TRBJ2-1|TRBV6-1|13|few
CASTSASYNEQFF
TGTGCCAGCACGAGTGCGTCCTACAATGAGCAGTTCTTC
>-|TRBJ2-5|TRBV6-1|14|many
CASSELVGLETQYF
TGTGCCAGCAGTGAACTCGTGGGATTAGAGACCCAGTACTTC
>TRBD2|TRBJ2-1|TRBV28|14|many
CASSAAGGNNEQFF
TGTGCCAGCTCGGCTGCGGGGGGAAACAATGAGCAGTTCTTC
>TRBD1|TRBJ2-4|TRBV20-1|19|many
CSARGWDRGDRGAKNIQYF
TGCAGTGCTAGGGGCTGGGACAGGGGAGACCGAGGAGCCAAAAACATTCAGTACTTC
>TRBD1|TRBJ2-7|TRBV27|14|many
CASRPPGQSREQYF
TGTGCCAGCAGGCCCCCGGGACAGTCTAGAGAGCAGTACTTC
>-|TRBJ2-7|TRBV6-1|15|many
CASSEFGVSTYEQYF
TGTGCCAGCAGTGAATTTGGGGTATCTACCTACGAGCAGTACTTC
>TRBD1|TRBJ1-2|TRBV28|18|-
CASSLIGWTGGFDYGYTF
TGTGCCAGCAGTTTGATTGGGTGGACAGGGGGCTTTGACTATGGCTACACCTTC
>-|TRBJ2-7|TRBV7-2|15|many
CASSELGARTGEQYF
TGTGCCAGCAGCGAACTAGGGGCCCGAACCGGCGAGCAGTACTTC